The 8 T cell receptor beta chains below were found in one sample sequenced in a study of T cell repertoires in cytomegalovirus infection. TCRdb redid the calling of the reads with MiXCR, one entry per CDR3 protein. The repertoire includes about 240,000 distinct CDR3 sequences, roughly an eighth of them detected once, and around 1.6% sits in the top ten. Sequenced input: PBMCs. Source of these receptors: a human donor in good health (CMV status not recorded). Some clones in this sample may be carry-over from other donors' samples.

The chain employs TRBV29-1 and TRBJ2-7; 10 bases line up with TRBD2. The CDR3 extends over 15 amino acids. Germline V gene sequence: CDR1 SQVTM, CDR2 ANQGSEA. V lost 7 bases and J lost 0; bases outside the gene matches: 9. CDR3 DNA sequence: TGCAGCGCCACTCGACTAGCGGGTAGCTCCTACGAGCAGTACTTC. This gives the protein CSATRLAGSSYEQYF.

This clonotype was counted many times. The chain carries TRBV7-2 and TRBJ1-6; D unclear. This CDR3 is 15 amino acids long. Germline CDR1 SGHTA, CDR2 FQGNSA. V lost 1 base and J lost 2, with 6 bases in between. The CDR3 loop reads CASSLDSAYNSPLHF. The CDR3 region has the DNA TGTGCCAGCAGCTTAGATTCGGCCTATAATTCACCCCTCCACTTT.

The V call is TRBV3-1, the J call TRBJ1-1; no firm D call. The CDR3 has 13 amino acids. Germline CDR1 is LGHDT and CDR2 is YNNKEL (reference sequence). The V gene lost 1 base and the J gene lost 7 bases, with 10 bases spanning the gap. The CDR3 here is CASSQGRLLEAFF. CDR3 nucleotide sequence: TGTGCCAGCAGCCAAGGGAGGCTACTTGAAGCTTTCTTT.

This clonotype was counted ten times or more. CDR3 in amino acids: CASSFDRRDRGLGYEQYF. As DNA, the CDR3 is TGTGCCAGCAGCTTCGACCGCCGGGACAGGGGGCTCGGGTACGAGCAGTACTTC. J is TRBJ2-7 and V is TRBV7-2, with 12 bases lining up with TRBD1. Trimming took 3 bases from V and 4 from J; bases not matched to a gene: 13. The CDR3 spans 18 residues. The V gene's germline CDR1 is SGHTA and CDR2 FQGNSA. The full variable domain, completed using reference TRBV7-2 and TRBJ2-7, is GAGVSQSPSNKVTEKGKDVELRCDPISGHTALYWYRQSLGQGLEFLIYFQGNSAPDKSGLPSDRFSAERTGGSVSTLTIQRTQQEDSAVYLCASSFDRRDRGLGYEQYFGPGTRLTVT.

This clonotype was detected many times. The chain is built from TRBV28 and TRBJ2-4; D is ambiguous. The ends were cut back, 2 bases at V and 5 bases at J, with 10 bases in the middle. CDR3 length equals 14 residues. Germline CDR1 and CDR2: MDHEN and SYDVKM. CDR3 residues: CASSLSRRQNIQYF. The DNA of the CDR3 is TGTGCCAGCAGTTTAAGTAGGAGACAAAACATTCAGTACTTC.

The chain carries TRBV20-1 and TRBJ1-4; D possibly corresponds to TRBD1 (5 bases). In germline, CDR1 is DFQATT, CDR2 SNEGSKA (reference sequence). Trimming removed 3 bases at V and 0 bases at J, with 14 bases between. This CDR3 is built from 16 residues. CDR3 sequence: CSASGAGEATNEKLFF. Written as DNA, the CDR3 is TGCAGTGCTAGCGGGGCGGGGGAGGCAACTAATGAAAAACTGTTTTTT.

Ten or more counts support this clonotype. The chain uses TRBV4-3 and TRBJ1-6; D is perhaps TRBD1 (5 bases). This CDR3 contains 15 residues. Germline V CDR1 and CDR2: LGHNA, YSLEER. The V gene lost 0 bases and the J gene lost 5 bases, with 8 bases spanning the gap. CDR3 residues: CASSQDSGHNSPLHF. The DNA of the CDR3 is TGCGCCAGCAGCCAAGATTCGGGGCATAATTCACCCCTCCACTTT.

This clonotype was found many times. This rearrangement joins TRBV5-4 to TRBJ1-1; perhaps TRBD1 as D (5 bases). The V and J ends lost 4 bases and 4 bases respectively, with 20 bases between them. CDR1 and CDR2 from the germline V gene are SGHNT and YYREEE (reference sequence). CDR3 size: 16 residues. The CDR3 DNA sequence: TGTGCCAGCAGCCCCGCCGGGGGAGGGCGGTTCACTGAAGCTTTCTTT. Its protein product is CASSPAGGGRFTEAFF.